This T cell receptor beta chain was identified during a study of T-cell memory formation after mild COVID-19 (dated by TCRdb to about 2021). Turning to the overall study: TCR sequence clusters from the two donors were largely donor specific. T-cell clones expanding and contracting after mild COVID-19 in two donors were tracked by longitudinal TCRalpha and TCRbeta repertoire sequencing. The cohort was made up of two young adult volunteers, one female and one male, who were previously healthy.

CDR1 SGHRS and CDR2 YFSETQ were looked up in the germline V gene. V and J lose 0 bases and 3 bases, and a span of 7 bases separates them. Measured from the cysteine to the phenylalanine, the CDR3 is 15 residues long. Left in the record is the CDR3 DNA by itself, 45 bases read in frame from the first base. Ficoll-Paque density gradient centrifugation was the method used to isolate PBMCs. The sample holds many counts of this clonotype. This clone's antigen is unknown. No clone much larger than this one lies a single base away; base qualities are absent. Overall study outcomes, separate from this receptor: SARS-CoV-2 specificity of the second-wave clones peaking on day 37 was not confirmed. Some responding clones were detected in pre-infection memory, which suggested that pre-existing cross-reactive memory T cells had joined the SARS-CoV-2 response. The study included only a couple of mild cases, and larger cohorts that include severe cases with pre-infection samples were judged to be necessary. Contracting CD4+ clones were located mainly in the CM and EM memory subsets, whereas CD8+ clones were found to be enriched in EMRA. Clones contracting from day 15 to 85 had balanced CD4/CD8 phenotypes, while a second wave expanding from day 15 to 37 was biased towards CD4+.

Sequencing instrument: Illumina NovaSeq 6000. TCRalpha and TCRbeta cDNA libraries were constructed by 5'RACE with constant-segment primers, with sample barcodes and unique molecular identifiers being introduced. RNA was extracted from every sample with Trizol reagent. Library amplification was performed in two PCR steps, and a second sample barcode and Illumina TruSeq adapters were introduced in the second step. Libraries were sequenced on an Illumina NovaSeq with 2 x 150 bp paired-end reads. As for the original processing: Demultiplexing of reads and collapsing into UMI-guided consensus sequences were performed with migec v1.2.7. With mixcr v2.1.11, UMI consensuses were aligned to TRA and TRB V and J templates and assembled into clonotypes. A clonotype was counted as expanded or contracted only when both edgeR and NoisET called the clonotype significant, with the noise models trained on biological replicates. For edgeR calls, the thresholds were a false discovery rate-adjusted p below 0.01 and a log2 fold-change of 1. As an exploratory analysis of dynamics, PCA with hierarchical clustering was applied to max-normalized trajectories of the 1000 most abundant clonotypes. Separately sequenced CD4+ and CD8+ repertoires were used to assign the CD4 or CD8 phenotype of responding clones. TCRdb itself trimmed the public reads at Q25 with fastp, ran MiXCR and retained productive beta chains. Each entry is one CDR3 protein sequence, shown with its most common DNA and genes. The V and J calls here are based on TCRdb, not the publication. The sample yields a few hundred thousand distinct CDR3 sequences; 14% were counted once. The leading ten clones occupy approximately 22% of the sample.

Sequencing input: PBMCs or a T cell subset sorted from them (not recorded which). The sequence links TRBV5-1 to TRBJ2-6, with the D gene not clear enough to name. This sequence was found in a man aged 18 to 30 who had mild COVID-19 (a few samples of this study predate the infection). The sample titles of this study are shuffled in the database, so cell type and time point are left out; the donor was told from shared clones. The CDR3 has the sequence CASSLGADGANVLTF. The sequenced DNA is TGCGCCAGCAGCTTGGGGGCCGATGGGGCCAACGTCCTGACTTTC.